Listed below are T cell receptor beta chains from one sample, sequenced in a study of CD8 T cells in Susac syndrome. TCRdb reprocessed the immunoSEQ multiplex PCR reads with MiXCR, giving one entry per CDR3 protein. The table records roughly 150,000 distinct CDR3 sequences, around 95% of them present only once. Sequencing input: CD4+ T cells from PBMCs. The origin of the receptors is a human donor with Susac syndrome. Each CDR3 is given with its conserved first and last residue. A D gene is named only where the DNA matches it firmly. Clone size appears in some rows only: once, few, many, or a class for an expanded clone.

TRBJ1-1,.,.,15,TRBV20-1,TGCAGTGCTAGAGAGGGGGGTTTGCCGAACACTGAAGCTTTCTTT,CSAREGGLPNTEAFF
TRBJ2-1,.,once,15,TRBV9,TGTGCCAGCAGCGTAGCGGAGCCGCATGCCGATGAGCAGTTCTTC,CASSVAEPHADEQFF
TRBJ2-1,.,.,16,TRBV5-1,TGCGCCAGCAGCTTGGACCCCGAGGGGCCTTACAATGAGCAGTTCTTC,CASSLDPEGPYNEQFF
TRBJ2-7,TRBD2,.,17,TRBV20-1,TGCAGTGCTACGGCCGGGACTAGCGGGACGTTCTCCTACGAGCAGTACTTC,CSATAGTSGTFSYEQYF
TRBJ2-7,TRBD1,.,15,TRBV27,TGTGCCAGCAGTCCTCTCGGGACAGGGACCTACGAGCAGTACTTC,CASSPLGTGTYEQYF
TRBJ2-1,.,.,15,TRBV29-1,TGCAGCGTTGGTGGGTTTGGAGAACCTTACAATGAGCAGTTCTTC,CSVGGFGEPYNEQFF
TRBJ2-5,TRBD1,.,17,TRBV25-1,TGTGCCAGCCGGGGGAGAACAGACAGGGGGCAGGCGAAGACCCAGTACTTC,CASRGRTDRGQAKTQYF
TRBJ2-1,.,.,14,TRBV5-1,TGCGCCAGCAGCTTGGCGGTGGGTGCTAACGAGCAGTTCTTC,CASSLAVGANEQFF
TRBJ1-3,.,.,14,TRBV11-2,TGTGCCAGCAGCTTAGGAGCATCTGGAAACACCATATATTTT,CASSLGASGNTIYF
TRBJ2-3,.,.,13,TRBV7-9,TGTGCCACCGCCCCAGGGGCGACAGATACGCAGTATTTT,CATAPGATDTQYF
TRBJ2-5,.,.,11,TRBV29-1,TGCAGCCTCAAGGGGTCGGAGACCCAGTACTTC,CSLKGSETQYF
TRBJ1-2,.,.,16,TRBV7-9,TGTGCCAGCAGCTTAGGAGAGCAGGTCGGACGCTATGGCTACACCTTC,CASSLGEQVGRYGYTF
TRBJ2-5,.,once,14,TRBV4-1,TGCGCCAGCAGCCAAATGACCCCCCCAGAGACCCAGTACTTC,CASSQMTPPETQYF